Below, one TCR beta chain is given with its context. This clonotype was observed at least ten times. What antigen it recognizes has not been identified. No base-level quality is on record; no much larger clone is a single base apart. The TCR beta CDR3 regions were amplified from RNA transcripts. The first round of RT-PCR for the TCR CDR3 was performed with the HTBI primer set and the Qiagen OneStep RT-PCR kit. The libraries were constructed in a second round of multiplex PCR and then size-selected and purified. Paired-end sequencing of the libraries was performed with 100 bp reads on an Illumina HiSeq2000. From the authors' description of their analysis: SOAPnuke was used to process the raw data, removing reads that contained adapters or uncalled bases, had a mean Phred below 15, or lacked an exact match to the constant primer or identifier. High-quality paired reads were merged using COPE v1.2.5, and each unique nucleotide sequence was defined as a clonotype. MiTCR v1.1 was used to align the clonotypes against IMGT TRBV, TRBD and TRBJ reference segments. Only V-J combinations with frequency above 0.0001, covering about 99% of repertoires, were analysed. The TCS score was defined as the ratio of F50 (clonal expansion) to E x V (chaos), calculated using BLOSUM62-based TCRdist between CDR3 peptides within each V-J. Welch's t-statistics and random forest reduced several hundred V-J features to about 13, which were used in a naive Bayes classifier (R e1071). The public reads were run again by TCRdb, first through fastp at Q25 and then through MiXCR, and only productive beta chains were kept. CDR3 protein duplicates are merged, each entry listing the most common genes and DNA. For this entry, the V and J calls and clone size follow TCRdb and not the study's own pipeline. The sample yields some 760,000 distinct CDR3 sequences; 11% to 15% were counted once. The ten top clones hold roughly 10% of the sample.

The CDR3 sequence holds 14 residues, the cysteine and phenylalanine included. The retained sequence is limited to the CDR3, 42 bases, with the frame set at the first base. The germline ends are 10 bases apart after V is trimmed by 0 bases and J by 5 bases. Sequences LGHNA (CDR1) and YSLEER (CDR2) are obtained from the germline V gene. Graves' hyperthyroidism was defined as stable when no progression to ophthalmopathy occurred over 18 months of follow-up. The hyperthyroidism patients were between 18 and 65 years old and newly diagnosed, with a disease duration of less than 2 months. Any patient with an uncontrolled infection, another autoimmune disease, pregnancy or lactation was excluded. Diagnoses were based on clinical symptoms, serum thyroxine and TRAb, thyroid ultrasound and orbital computed tomography. PBMCs were isolated from 7.5 to 10 ml of fresh peripheral blood by Ficoll-Paque density gradient centrifugation. Total RNA was extracted using Trizol reagent, and RNA quality was assessed on an Agilent 2100 Bioanalyzer.

The data were obtained in a study of T cells in Graves' hyperthyroidism and ophthalmopathy (dated by TCRdb to between 2018 and 2021). A note on the overall study: Peripheral blood samples were taken at initial diagnosis, before any treatment was given. Prospective prediction of ophthalmopathy was tested in an independent validation cohort of some 20 hyperthyroidism patients and roughly 16 patients who later progressed to ophthalmopathy. A discovery cohort of 95 to 100 patients, approximately 44 with Graves' ophthalmopathy and fewer than 65 with stable Graves' hyperthyroidism, was used to find distinguishing TCR V-J signatures. The study also compared thyroid tissue and blood T-cell repertoires from five or six Graves' hyperthyroidism patients. The 75 to 100 discovery patients were divided at random into training and test sets in a 7:3 ratio. According to the paper, TCR Vbeta CDR3 sequencing was carried out on over 130 peripheral blood samples, which came from some 41 ophthalmopathy, roughly 75 hyperthyroidism and about 17 progressor patients. After blood sampling, hyperthyroidism patients were treated with methimazole at a starting dose of 30 mg daily, and ophthalmopathy patients were treated with high-dose intravenous methylprednisolone. The paper as a whole reports these results and caveats: In cross-validation, a model built on a 13 V-J signature told ophthalmopathy apart from stable hyperthyroidism with over 85% sensitivity and around 81% specificity, and in testing the same model reached 80%/75%. During validation, the model predicted progression to ophthalmopathy a median of roughly 7.1 months ahead of onset, with almost 71% sensitivity and around 73% specificity. No statistical method was used to fix the sample size in advance, and group allocation was not hidden from the investigators. Most expanded thyroid clonotypes (frequency above 0.001) were also found in blood, which suggests that blood repertoires may mirror thyroid immune responses.

The sample taken for sequencing was blood. The chain is made from TRBV4-3 and TRBJ1-1; too little of a D gene remains to name it. The TCR originated in a woman aged 18-29 years with Graves' hyperthyroidism. CDR3 region: CASSQERGWTEAFF. The bases are TGCGCCAGCAGCCAAGAACGAGGGTGGACTGAAGCTTTCTTT.